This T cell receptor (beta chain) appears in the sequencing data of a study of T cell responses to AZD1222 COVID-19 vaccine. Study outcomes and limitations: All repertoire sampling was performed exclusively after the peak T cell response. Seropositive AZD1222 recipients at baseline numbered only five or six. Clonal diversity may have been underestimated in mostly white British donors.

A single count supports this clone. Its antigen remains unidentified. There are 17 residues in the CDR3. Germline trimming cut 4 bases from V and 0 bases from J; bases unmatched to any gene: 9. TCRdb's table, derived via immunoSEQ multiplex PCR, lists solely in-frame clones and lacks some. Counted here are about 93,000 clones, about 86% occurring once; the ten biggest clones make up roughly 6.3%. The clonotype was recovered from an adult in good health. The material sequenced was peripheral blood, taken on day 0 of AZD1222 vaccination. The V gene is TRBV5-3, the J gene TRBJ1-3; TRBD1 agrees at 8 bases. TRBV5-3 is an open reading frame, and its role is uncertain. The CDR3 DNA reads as TGTGCCAGAAGCAGACACCGGGACAGGAGCTCTGGAAACACCATATATTTT. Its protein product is CARSRHRDRSSGNTIYF.